This TCR beta chain came from a study of identical twins. Whole-study results and caveats: Insertion counts were lower in abundant cord blood beta clonotypes, a trend that memory repertoires did not show. These conclusions were based on statistical analysis (cross-sectional, not following the same donors).

cDNA carried unique molecular identifiers, and a universal primer site was added by template switching. TCRdb used MiXCR to reprocess the 5' RACE reads, holding one entry per CDR3 protein. The table records around 200,000 distinct CDR3 sequences, approximately 9% of them present only once. Only a few counts were recorded for this clonotype. Its antigen is not identified. Germline CDR1 and CDR2: KGHSH and LQKENI. V dropped 8 bases and J dropped 10; count of bases not matched to a gene: 15. CDR3 length equals 15 residues. V is TRBV18 and J is TRBJ2-1; 9 bases match TRBD1. The TCR comes from a woman younger than 30 in good health. Specimen: memory (CD45RO+) T cells sorted from blood. CDR3 sequence (DNA): TGTGCCAGCCACCTGGGGACAGGGATTTCCAGGGAGCAGTTCTTC. Its protein product is CASHLGTGISREQFF.